The T cell receptor beta chain described here comes from a study of monozygotic twins with inflammatory bowel disease. Per donor there was one draw, yielding a blood sample of under 3 ml. Germline CDR1 is DFQATT and CDR2 is SNEGSKA (reference sequence). This CDR3 has 15 residues. Total RNA amounting to 3,000 to 4,500 ng went into each TCR library. cDNA synthesis was performed in eight separate reactions for each sample. TCRdb re-called the 5' RACE reads; one entry per CDR3 protein, DNA not given. This sample contains 350,000 to 550,000 distinct CDR3 sequences. The sample comprised blood. This sequence joins TRBV20-1 and TRBJ2-2; without DNA, the TCRdb call of TRBD1 cannot be checked. This TCR was sampled from a human donor with ulcerative colitis or Crohn's disease, or a healthy co-twin of an affected twin (not recorded which). CDR3 loop: CSATPPGGNTGELFF.